Detailed here is one TCR beta chain. This CDR3 is 17 amino acids long. Germline values: CDR1 MNHEY, CDR2 SMNVEV (reference sequence). The V gene lost 6 bases and the J gene lost 5 bases, with 23 bases spanning the gap. The data were obtained in a study of T cells in tuberculosis. Clones were read by immunoSEQ multiplex PCR, and TCRdb kept only the in-frame ones, dropping some. This sample has around 45,000 clones, with 90% to 95% found just once. This receptor was obtained from a donor aged 10-29 years with latent tuberculosis or without tuberculosis infection. Some clones in this sample may be carry-over from other donors' samples. The chain joins TRBV27 to TRBJ1-5, with D possibly matching TRBD1 (6 bases). The sample taken for sequencing was PBMCs. DNA of the CDR3: TGTGCCAGCAGCTCGTGGGGGGGCCGAGGAGAGTATCAGCCCCAGCATTTT. Amino acid sequence: CASSSWGGRGEYQPQHF.